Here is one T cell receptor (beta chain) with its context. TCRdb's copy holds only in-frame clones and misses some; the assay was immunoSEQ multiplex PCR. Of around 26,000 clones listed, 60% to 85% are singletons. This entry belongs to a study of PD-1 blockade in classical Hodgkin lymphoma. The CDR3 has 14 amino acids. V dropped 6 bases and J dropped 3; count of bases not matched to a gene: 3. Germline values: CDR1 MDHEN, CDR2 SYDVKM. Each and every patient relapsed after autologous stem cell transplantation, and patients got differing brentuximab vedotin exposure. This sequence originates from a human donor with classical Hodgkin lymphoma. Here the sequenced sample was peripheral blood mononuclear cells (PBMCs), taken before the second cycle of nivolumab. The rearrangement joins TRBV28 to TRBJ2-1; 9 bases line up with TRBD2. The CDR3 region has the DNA TGTGCCAGCAGGAGCGGGAGGAACTACAATGAGCAGTTCTTC. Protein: CASRSGRNYNEQFF.